This TCR beta chain derives from a study of neurological immune-mediated disorders. TCRdb reanalysed the 5' RACE reads using MiXCR and keeps one entry per CDR3 protein. The table has about 57,000 distinct CDR3 sequences, approximately 12% seen once. Points on this clonotype: Its antigen is not known.

Study-wide results and caveats: Multiple sclerosis was found to have the least TCR clonal expansion, below healthy controls, and HTLV-1-associated myelopathy the most.

The clonotype comes from a woman aged 55 to 70 with HTLV-1-associated myelopathy (HAM/TSP). The sample was PBMCs.

DNA of the CDR3: TGTGCCAGCAGTTTCGGCAGAAACACCGGGGAGCTGTTTTTT. This sequence encodes CASSFGRNTGELFF. This rearrangement joins TRBV12-3 or TRBV12-4 to TRBJ2-2; D remains ambiguous. With 3 bases removed from V and 2 bases from J, the gap between germline ends came to 7 bases. CDR3 length equals 14 residues.